A single sample gave rise to the 16 T cell receptor beta chains below, sequenced in a study of OX40 agonist ivuxolimab in advanced cancers. Generated by immunoSEQ multiplex PCR, the TCRdb table keeps only in-frame clones and is missing some. Here the sample spans roughly 76,000 clones, about four fifths being singletons. The sample here was CD4+ or CD8+ T cells sorted from blood, taken in a trial of the OX40 agonist ivuxolimab. The receptors shown here come from an adult with an advanced solid tumor such as melanoma, head and neck, liver or kidney cancer.

V usage is TRBV5-8 and J usage is TRBJ1-6; perhaps TRBD1 as D (5 bases). The germline CDR1 and CDR2 sequences are SGHTS and YDEGEE. CDR3 size: 15 residues. V dropped 1 base and J dropped 10 bases, with 15 bases sitting between them. The CDR3 nucleotides are TGTGCCAGCAGCTTGTACAGAGGGGCGGGATCACCCCTCCACTTT. Translated, it gives CASSLYRGAGSPLHF. Combining the CDR3 with reference TRBV5-8 and TRBJ1-6 gives the whole variable domain EAGVTQSPTHLIKTRGQQATLRCSPISGHTSVYWYQQALGLGLQFLLWYDEGEERNRGNFPPRFSGRQFPNYSSELNVNALELEDSALYLCASSLYRGAGSPLHFGNGTRLTVT.

V gene TRBV6-1 combines with J gene TRBJ1-1; 8 bases align to TRBD1. The germline V gene encodes CDR1 MNHNS and CDR2 SASEGT. Trimming cost V 5 bases and J 7 bases; bases outside gene matches: 9. CDR3 length: 14 residues. The CDR3 DNA is TGTGCCAGCAGTACCCACCGGGACAGGCTTGAAGCTTTCTTT. It yields the protein CASSTHRDRLEAFF.

The table lists this clone with a count of one. The rearrangement links TRBV4-1 to TRBJ1-1; no definite D call. Germline V gene lookup returns CDR1 MGHRA and CDR2 YSYEKL. This CDR3 is built from 15 residues. Trimming shortened V by 0 bases and J by 0 bases, and 8 bases separated the two germline ends. In DNA form, the CDR3 reads TGCGCCAGCAGCCAAGATTACGGGATGAACACTGAAGCTTTCTTT. Translating it yields CASSQDYGMNTEAFF.

The genes are TRBV11-2 and TRBJ2-7, with D tentatively TRBD1 (7 bases). V was cut by 5 bases and J by 2 bases, with 13 bases left in between. Germline assignment: CDR1 SGHAT and CDR2 FQNNGV. This CDR3 has 14 amino acids. The CDR3 nucleotides read TGTGCCAGCAGCCGCGGGACAGCCGCCTACGAGCAGTACTTC. Translation: CASSRGTAAYEQYF.

This clone was counted between two and nine times. In DNA form, the CDR3 reads TGTGCCAGCAACAGGGATAATCAGCCCCAGCATTTT. Protein: CASNRDNQPQHF. V usage is TRBV6-1 and J usage is TRBJ1-5, with D perhaps TRBD1 (6 bases). The germline CDR1 and CDR2 sequences are MNHNS and SASEGT. The CDR3 runs to 12 residues. Deletions cut 7 bases from V and 4 bases from J, with 8 bases between.

V gene TRBV5-4 combines with J gene TRBJ1-2; D gene ambiguous. Per the germline V gene, CDR1 is SGHNT and CDR2 is YYREEE (reference sequence). This CDR3 is 15 amino acids long. Trimming shortened V by 0 bases and J by 0 bases, and 9 bases separated the two germline ends. The CDR3 DNA reads as TGTGCCAGCAGCTTGGCCGTGGTTACTAACTATGGCTACACCTTC. Its protein product is CASSLAVVTNYGYTF.

The chain employs TRBV15 and TRBJ2-2; 7 bases map to TRBD1. Trimming took 6 bases from V and 4 from J; bases not matched to a gene: 5. Looked up from germline, CDR1 is LNHNV and CDR2 is YYDKDF (reference sequence). The CDR3 runs 14 residues. Here the CDR3 reads CATRRDSGTGELFF. CDR3 DNA: TGTGCCACCAGAAGGGACAGCGGCACCGGGGAGCTGTTTTTT.

This sequence joins TRBV7-2 and TRBJ1-1; 8 bases line up with TRBD1. The CDR3 totals 13 residues. Germline CDR1 and CDR2: SGHTA and FQGNSA. Losses at the gene ends were 5 bases for V and 5 bases for J; bases not matched to a gene: 4. The CDR3 sequence: CASSLQGATEAFF. The DNA of the CDR3 is TGTGCCAGCAGCCTGCAGGGGGCAACTGAAGCTTTCTTT.

V and J are TRBV10-3 and TRBJ1-1; perhaps TRBD1 as D (5 bases). Germline V gene data show CDR1 as ENHRY and CDR2 as SYGVKD. The CDR3 has 13 residues. The V end was cut by 4 bases, the J end by 5 bases, with 11 bases between. The CDR3 sequence is CAISVGGRTEAFF. The CDR3 nucleotides are TGTGCCATCAGTGTGGGGGGACGGACTGAAGCTTTCTTT.

This rearrangement joins TRBV6-1 to TRBJ1-2; 9 nucleotides line up with TRBD1. Looked up from germline, CDR1 is MNHNS and CDR2 is SASEGT. The CDR3 contains 13 residues. V dropped 7 bases and J dropped 6; count of bases not matched to a gene: 6. In DNA form, the CDR3 reads TGTGCCAGCACATTGGGACAGGGTAATGGCTACACCTTC. This codes for CASTLGQGNGYTF.

The chain joins TRBV7-9 to TRBJ2-5; D is uncertain. The V end lost 0 bases, the J end lost 5 bases, and 7 bases lay between the germline ends. CDR3 length: 13 amino acids. The germline V gene encodes CDR1 SEHNR and CDR2 FQNEAQ (reference sequence). CDR3 in amino acids: CASSLARLETQYF. The CDR3 DNA reads TGTGCCAGCAGCTTAGCGAGACTGGAGACCCAGTACTTC.

This clone was seen only a few times. The rearrangement joins TRBV30 to TRBJ1-4; D remains ambiguous. This CDR3 is built from 14 residues. V gave up 1 base and J gave up 4 bases, with 10 bases separating them. Per germline, CDR1 GTSNPN and CDR2 SVGIG (reference sequence). This CDR3 is CAWSGTLDNEKLFF. In DNA, the CDR3 is TGTGCCTGGAGTGGGACTCTAGATAATGAAAAACTGTTTTTT. The full variable domain, its missing parts supplied by reference TRBV30 and TRBJ1-4, is SQTIHQWPATLVQPVGSPLSLECTVEGTSNPNLYWYRQAAGRGLQLLFYSVGIGQISSEVPQNLSASRPQDRQFILSSKKLLLSDSGFYLCAWSGTLDNEKLFFGSGTQLSVL.

This chain joins TRBV4-3 and TRBJ1-2; 7 positions match TRBD1. The CDR3 is 15 residues long. Germline V gene data show CDR1 as LGHNA and CDR2 as YSLEER. V trimming: 6 bases; J trimming: 0 bases; junction bases outside the gene matches: 7. CDR3: CASRDGTDTNYGYTF. The DNA for the CDR3 is TGCGCCAGCAGGGACGGGACAGACACTAACTATGGCTACACCTTC.

The chain couples TRBV6-1 to TRBJ2-3; 7 nucleotides agree with TRBD2. Germline trimming cut 0 bases from V and 1 base from J; bases unmatched to any gene: 4. Germline V CDR1 and CDR2: MNHNS, SASEGT. This CDR3 spans 16 amino acids. CDR3 sequence: CASSEALAGGTDTQYF. CDR3 nucleotides: TGTGCCAGCAGTGAAGCTCTGGCGGGAGGCACAGATACGCAGTATTTT.

The CDR3 DNA reads TGTGCCAGCAGCTCGGGGGTAATCGGCACTGAAGCTTTCTTT. This codes for CASSSGVIGTEAFF. The genes are TRBV7-9 and TRBJ1-1; D perhaps matches TRBD1 (5 bases). Germline V lookup: CDR1 SEHNR, CDR2 FQNEAQ (reference sequence). Trimming took 4 bases from V and 4 from J, leaving 13 bases between them. The CDR3 is 14 amino acids.

A single count supports this clone. The rearrangement links TRBV7-8 to TRBJ1-6, with D tentatively TRBD1 (5 bases). With 1 base removed from V and 7 bases from J, the gap between germline ends came to 11 bases. CDR3 length equals 15 residues. Germline values: CDR1 SGHVS, CDR2 FQNEAQ. CDR3 DNA: TGTGCCAGCAGCTTAGAGCAGGGTCGAAATTCACCCCTCCACTTT. Protein product: CASSLEQGRNSPLHF.